This T cell receptor beta chain was identified during a study of technical replicates of blood from several donors. The V gene's germline CDR1 is SGHRS and CDR2 YFSETQ. V was trimmed by 5 bases and J by 7 bases, leaving 7 bases between them. This CDR3 has 10 amino acids. The assay was immunoSEQ multiplex PCR, and TCRdb's table has in-frame clones only and misses some. The sample holds 65,000 to 80,000 clones, 85% to 95% seen once. The chain couples TRBV5-1 to TRBJ2-7, with a possible D match to TRBD2 (6 bases). Specimen: T cells isolated from PBMCs. This receptor was identified in a human donor in good health. The CDR3 DNA reads TGCGCCAGCAGTGGGGGGGAGCAGTACTTC. This codes for CASSGGEQYF.